The 15 T cell receptor beta chains in this list originate from one sample, sequenced in a study of T cells after yellow fever vaccination. TCRdb reprocessed the 5' RACE reads with MiXCR, giving one entry per CDR3 protein. The sample includes 610,000 or so distinct CDR3 sequences, 9% to 15% of them seen just once. Specimen: PBMCs, collected on the day of the yellow fever booster vaccination. The source of these receptors is a man aged 25 to 40 who received the YFV17D yellow fever vaccine.

The chain employs TRBV19 and TRBJ2-3; TRBD2 aligns across 12 bases. This CDR3 spans 16 amino acids. Germline V CDR1 and CDR2: LNHDA, SQIVND (reference sequence). V gave up 6 bases and J gave up 5 bases; unmatched junction bases: 9. This CDR3 is CASRGRLAGELDTQYF. Written as DNA, the CDR3 is TGTGCCAGTAGGGGGAGACTAGCGGGAGAGCTAGATACGCAGTATTTT.

This clonotype was counted a few times. This chain connects TRBV5-6 to TRBJ1-2; D is unresolved. Germline CDR1 reads SGHDT; CDR2 reads YYEEEE. V gave up 3 bases and J gave up 4 bases, with 10 bases separating them. The CDR3 is made up of 13 amino acids. CDR3 amino acids: CASSYGDFYGYTF. CDR3 coding DNA: TGTGCCAGCAGCTACGGGGATTTCTATGGCTACACCTTC. Complete variable domain (other parts from reference TRBV5-6 and TRBJ1-2): DAGVTQSPTHLIKTRGQQVTLRCSPKSGHDTVSWYQQALGQGPQFIFQYYEEEERQRGNFPDRFSGHQFPNYSSELNVNALLLGDSALYLCASSYGDFYGYTFGSGTRLTVV.

The chain uses TRBV3-1 and TRBJ2-5, with 7 bases that match TRBD2. The length of the CDR3 is 16 residues. V dropped 1 base and J dropped 4; count of bases not matched to a gene: 9. CDR1 is LGHDT and CDR2 is YNNKEL in the germline V gene (reference sequence). The DNA of the CDR3 is TGTGCCAGCAGCCAAGTTACAGCGGGGAGGGGAGAGACCCAGTACTTC. Residues: CASSQVTAGRGETQYF.

A few counts support this clonotype. V is TRBV18 and J is TRBJ2-3; 9 nucleotides align to TRBD2. The germline V gene has CDR1 KGHSH and CDR2 LQKENI. With 6 bases clipped from V and 4 bases from J, the junction kept 11 bases outside the gene matches. This CDR3 is 16 amino acids long. CDR3 sequence: CASSLGLASTADTQYF. CDR3 sequence (DNA): TGTGCCAGCTCTCTTGGACTAGCGAGCACCGCAGATACGCAGTATTTT.

The chain combines TRBV7-2 with TRBJ2-3; 9 bases are a match to TRBD2. V shed 2 bases, J shed 7 bases, and the junction held 10 bases outside the gene matches. Germline-derived CDR1 and CDR2 are SGHTA and FQGNSA. The CDR3 is 16 amino acids. The CDR3 reads CASSLKGSGSRNTQYF. The CDR3 DNA reads as TGTGCCAGCAGCTTAAAGGGTAGCGGGAGTAGAAATACGCAGTATTTT.

This clonotype was seen a few times. The chain carries TRBV7-9 and TRBJ2-5; no clear D gene. V was cut by 5 bases and J by 5 bases, with 15 bases left in between. This CDR3 has 14 residues. In germline, CDR1 is SEHNR, CDR2 FQNEAQ (reference sequence). The CDR3 reads CASSAKGRWETQYF. The CDR3 DNA follows: TGTGCCAGCAGCGCTAAAGGGCGATGGGAGACCCAGTACTTC.

This clonotype was recorded a few times. The chain joins TRBV20-1 to TRBJ2-1, with D perhaps matching TRBD2 (6 bases). Trimming removed 3 bases at V and 6 bases at J, with 18 bases between. The germline V gene encodes CDR1 DFQATT and CDR2 SNEGSKA (reference sequence). The CDR3 is 15 amino acids. The CDR3 DNA reads TGCAGTGCTAGGCACTCTAGCGTCACAACCAATGAGCAGTTCTTC. It translates to CSARHSSVTTNEQFF.

This clonotype appeared a few times. The rearrangement links TRBV25-1 to TRBJ2-5; D not certain. Germline V gives CDR1 MGHDK, CDR2 SYGVNS. The V and J ends lost 2 bases and 2 bases respectively, with 6 bases between them. The CDR3 covers 13 residues. DNA for the CDR3: TGTGCCAGCAGTGAAAACGGACAAGAGACCCAGTACTTC. Amino acid sequence: CASSENGQETQYF. The full variable domain, with the rest looked up from reference TRBV25-1 and TRBJ2-5, is EADIYQTPRYLVIGTGKKITLECSQTMGHDKMYWYQQDPGMELHLIHYSYGVNSTEKGDLSSESTVSRIRTEHFPLTLESARPSHTSQYLCASSENGQETQYFGPGTRLLVL.

This clonotype was detected many times. The gene calls are TRBV7-9 and TRBJ2-2; D unclear. This CDR3 is built from 12 residues. Germline loops: CDR1 SEHNR, CDR2 FQNEAQ (reference sequence). V lost 1 base and J 5 bases, leaving 2 bases between the germline ends. Here the CDR3 reads CASSLETGELFF. The CDR3 DNA follows: TGTGCCAGCAGCTTAGAAACCGGGGAGCTGTTTTTT.

This clonotype was observed a few times. The chain couples TRBV5-6 to TRBJ2-3; TRBD2 might be the D (5 bases). The V gene's germline CDR1 is SGHDT and CDR2 YYEEEE. The CDR3 contains 14 residues. Trimming took off 2 bases at V and 2 bases at J, with 9 bases between the two ends. CDR3 sequence: CASSFIGNTDTQYF. DNA of the CDR3: TGTGCCAGCAGCTTCATCGGGAACACAGATACGCAGTATTTT.

V is TRBV9 and J is TRBJ2-3; D is ambiguous. The V gene's germline CDR1 is SGDLS and CDR2 YYNGEE. This CDR3 comprises 14 residues. Trimming shortened V by 0 bases and J by 1 base, and 6 bases separated the two germline ends. The CDR3 nucleotides read TGTGCCAGCAGCGTAGAGGTCCGCACAGATACGCAGTATTTT. Protein: CASSVEVRTDTQYF.

The V and J genes are TRBV5-1 and TRBJ1-6; a weak D match, TRBD1 (6 bases). Germline V gene sequence: CDR1 SGHRS, CDR2 YFSETQ. This CDR3 contains 15 residues. Deletions cut 2 bases from V and 7 bases from J, with 13 bases between. The CDR3 is CASSFGAGENSPLHF. The DNA of the CDR3 is TGCGCCAGCAGCTTCGGTGCAGGGGAGAATTCACCCCTCCACTTT.

This clonotype was counted between two and nine times. The J gene is TRBJ2-5, the V gene TRBV7-2; 8 nucleotides match TRBD2. This CDR3 has 14 residues. From germline, CDR1 is SGHTA and CDR2 FQGNSA. After removal of 4 bases from V and 3 bases from J, the junction contained 4 bases not matched to a gene. CDR3 sequence: CASSSVAGKETQYF. CDR3 in DNA: TGTGCCAGCAGCTCCGTAGCGGGGAAAGAGACCCAGTACTTC.

This clonotype was detected once. The junction departs from germline at one end; a sequencing error may be responsible. This rearrangement joins TRBV20-1 to TRBJ2-7; TRBD1 matches at 11 bases. This CDR3 spans 16 amino acids. Germline V gene data show CDR1 as DFQATT and CDR2 as SNEGSKA (reference sequence). CDR3 DNA: TGCTGTGCTAATGGCCTCAAAAGGACAGGGGGCAGAGAGCAGTACTTC. Translating it yields CCANGLKRTGGREQYF.

The chain has TRBV29-1 and TRBJ2-7, with 8 bases that match TRBD2. The CDR3 runs 13 residues. V was pared by 4 bases and J by 7 bases, with 9 bases of the junction left unmatched. Germline CDR1 SQVTM, CDR2 ANQGSEA. CDR3 in amino acids: CSVAGTRPLEQYF. CDR3 sequence (DNA): TGCAGCGTTGCTGGGACTAGGCCCCTGGAGCAGTACTTC.